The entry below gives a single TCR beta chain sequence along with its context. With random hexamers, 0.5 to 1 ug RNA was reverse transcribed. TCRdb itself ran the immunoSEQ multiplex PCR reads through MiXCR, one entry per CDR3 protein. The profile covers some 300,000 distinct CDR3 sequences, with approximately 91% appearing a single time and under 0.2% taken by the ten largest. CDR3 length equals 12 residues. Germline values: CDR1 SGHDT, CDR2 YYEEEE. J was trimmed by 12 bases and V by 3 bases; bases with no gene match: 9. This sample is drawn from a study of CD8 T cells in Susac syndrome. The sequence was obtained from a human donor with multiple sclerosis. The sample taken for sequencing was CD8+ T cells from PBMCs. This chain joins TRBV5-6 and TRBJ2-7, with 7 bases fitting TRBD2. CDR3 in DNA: TGTGCCAGCAGCTCCGGAAGCGGGAATACGTACTTC. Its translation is CASSSGSGNTYF.